Given below is one T cell receptor (beta chain) in context. The sample belongs to a study of molecular identifiers for immune sequencing clone quantification. Study context: Four of five splits of RNA from 20,000 or 100,000 naive CD8 cells were sequenced in replicates.

Library preparation followed earlier protocols using designated TCR primers. One entry per CDR3 protein, called by TCRdb with MiXCR from the PCR reads. The top ten clones hold 0.78% of a sample with more than 550,000 distinct CDR3 sequences, about 25% of them seen once. The CDR3 runs to 13 residues. Per the germline V gene, CDR1 is MNHEY and CDR2 is SMNVEV (reference sequence). With 4 bases removed from V and 3 bases from J, the gap between germline ends came to 7 bases. Material for sequencing was naive CD8+ T cells from blood, with Jurkat cell RNA spiked in. Specified subset: FACS-sorted CD8+CD4-CCR7+CD45RA+ naive T cells. This TCR came from a human donor in good health. Some libraries in this study had Jurkat cell RNA spiked in. V gene TRBV27 combines with J gene TRBJ1-5; D is unresolved. The DNA of the CDR3 is TGTGCCAGCAGTTACCAGGCCAATCAGCCCCAGCATTTT. Translating it yields CASSYQANQPQHF.